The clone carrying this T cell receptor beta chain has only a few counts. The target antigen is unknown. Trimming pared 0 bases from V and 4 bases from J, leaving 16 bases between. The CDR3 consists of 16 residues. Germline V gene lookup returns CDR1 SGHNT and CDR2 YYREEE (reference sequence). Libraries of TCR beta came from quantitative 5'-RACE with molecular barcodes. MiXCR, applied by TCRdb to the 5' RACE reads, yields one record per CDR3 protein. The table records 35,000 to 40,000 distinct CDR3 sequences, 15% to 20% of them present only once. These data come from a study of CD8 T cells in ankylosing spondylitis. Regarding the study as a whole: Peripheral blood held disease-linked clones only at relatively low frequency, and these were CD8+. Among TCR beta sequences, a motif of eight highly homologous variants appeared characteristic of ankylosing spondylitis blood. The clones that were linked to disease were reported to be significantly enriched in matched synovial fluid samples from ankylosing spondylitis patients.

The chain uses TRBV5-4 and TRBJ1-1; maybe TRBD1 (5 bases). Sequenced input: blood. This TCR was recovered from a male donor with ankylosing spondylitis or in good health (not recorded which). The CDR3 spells CASSLVSRPGGTEAFF. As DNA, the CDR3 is TGTGCCAGCAGCTTGGTGTCTAGGCCCGGGGGCACTGAAGCTTTCTTT.